This TCR beta chain is drawn from a study of control samples from healthy donors and cancer patients. The sample holds a few counts of this clone. The germline gives CDR1 SGHRS, CDR2 YFSETQ. V lost 5 bases and J lost 2; bases outside the gene matches: 9. The CDR3 contains 16 residues. Profiled with immunoSEQ multiplex PCR; TCRdb holds only in-frame clones, not every one. The sample comprises about 80,000 clones, 80% to 90% of which are singletons, and around 10% rests with the top ten. The source of this sequence is a man in his 60s with head and neck cancer. The sample taken for sequencing was PBMCs. The chain recombines TRBV5-1 with TRBJ2-3; TRBD2 agrees at 9 bases. The CDR3 coding sequence is TGCGCCAGCAGTAGGTTGGCGGGAGGGAACACAGATACGCAGTATTTT. This encodes CASSRLAGGNTDTQYF. The whole variable domain, remainder taken from reference TRBV5-1 and TRBJ2-3, is KAGVTQTPRYLIKTRGQQVTLSCSPISGHRSVSWYQQTPGQGLQFLFEYFSETQRNKGNFPGRFSGRQFSNSRSEMNVSTLELGDSALYLCASSRLAGGNTDTQYFGPGTRLTVL.